This entry describes one TCR beta chain. The antigen remains undetermined. This entry belongs to a study of regulatory T cells in long-lasting Graves disease. General study results and limits: Persistent disease showed a preference for TRBV28, TRBJ1-2 and TRBJ2-5.

CDR3 length: 16 residues. Trimming took 1 base from V and 5 from J; bases not matched to a gene: 8. Germline CDR1 DFQATT, CDR2 SNEGSKA (reference sequence). Sample time point: newly diagnosed GD, antithyroid drugs for less than 3 months. The TCR library used RNA extracted from PBMCs. Graves' disease was diagnosed by American Thyroid Association guidelines. A blood draw put 8 to 10 milliliters of peripheral blood into EDTA tubes. iRepertoire HTBI primers and Arm-PCR of CDR3 regions built TCR beta libraries. One entry per CDR3 protein, called by TCRdb with MiXCR from the multiplex PCR reads. This table holds about 620,000 distinct CDR3 sequences, around 17% found once. These data also featured in a second study, about T cells in Graves' hyperthyroidism and ophthalmopathy. Per that paper: The HTBI primer set served for first-round RT-PCR of the TCR CDR3.

This TCR was sampled from a woman aged 25 to 39 with Graves disease. Sequenced material: peripheral blood mononuclear cells (PBMCs), taken at new diagnosis, from a patient treated with antithyroid drugs. V and J are TRBV20-1 and TRBJ1-4; 9 bases match TRBD1. CDR3 DNA sequence: TGCAGTGCTAGAGCTCCTCCCGGGACAGGGAATGAAAAACTGTTTTTT. This encodes CSARAPPGTGNEKLFF.